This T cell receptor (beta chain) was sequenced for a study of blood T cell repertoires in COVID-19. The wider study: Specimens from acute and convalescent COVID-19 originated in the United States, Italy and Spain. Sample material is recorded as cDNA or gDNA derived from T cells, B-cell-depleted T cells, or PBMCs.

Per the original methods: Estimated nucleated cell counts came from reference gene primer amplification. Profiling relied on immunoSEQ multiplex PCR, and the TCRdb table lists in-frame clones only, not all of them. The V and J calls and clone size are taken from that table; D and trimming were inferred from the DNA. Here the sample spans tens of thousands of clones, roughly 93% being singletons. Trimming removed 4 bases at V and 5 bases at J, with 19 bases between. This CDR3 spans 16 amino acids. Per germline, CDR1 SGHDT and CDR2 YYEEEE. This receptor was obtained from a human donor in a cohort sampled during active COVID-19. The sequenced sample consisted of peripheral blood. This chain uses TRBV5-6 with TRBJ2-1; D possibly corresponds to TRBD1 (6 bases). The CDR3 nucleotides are TGTGCCAGCAGCACGAGACCCGGGACAAGAAACAATGAGCAGTTCTTC. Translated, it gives CASSTRPGTRNNEQFF. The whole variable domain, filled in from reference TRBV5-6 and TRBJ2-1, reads DAGVTQSPTHLIKTRGQQVTLRCSPKSGHDTVSWYQQALGQGPQFIFQYYEEEERQRGNFPDRFSGHQFPNYSSELNVNALLLGDSALYLCASSTRPGTRNNEQFFGPGTRLTVL.